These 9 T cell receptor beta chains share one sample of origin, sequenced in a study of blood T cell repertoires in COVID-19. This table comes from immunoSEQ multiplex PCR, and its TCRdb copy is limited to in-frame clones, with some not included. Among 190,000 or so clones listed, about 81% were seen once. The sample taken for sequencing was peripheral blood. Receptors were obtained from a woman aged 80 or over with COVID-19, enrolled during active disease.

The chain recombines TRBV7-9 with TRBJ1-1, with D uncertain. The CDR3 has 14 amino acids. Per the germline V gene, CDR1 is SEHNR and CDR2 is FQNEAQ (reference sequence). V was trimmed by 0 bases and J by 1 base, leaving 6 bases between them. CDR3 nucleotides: TGTGCCAGCAGCTTAGCTCTTCCGAACACTGAAGCTTTCTTT. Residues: CASSLALPNTEAFF.

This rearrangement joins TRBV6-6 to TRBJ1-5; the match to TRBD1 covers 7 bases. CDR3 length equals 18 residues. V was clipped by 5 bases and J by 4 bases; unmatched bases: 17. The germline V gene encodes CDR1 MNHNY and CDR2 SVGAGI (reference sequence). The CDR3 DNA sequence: TGTGCCAGCAGTCCACCTGGACAGGCCGGGCTACGGAATCAGCCCCAGCATTTT. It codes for CASSPPGQAGLRNQPQHF.

CDR3: CASSNQVDNSPLHF. DNA for the CDR3: TGTGCCAGCAGCAATCAGGTTGATAATTCACCCCTCCACTTT. The chain joins TRBV7-2 to TRBJ1-6; D is undetermined. Germline V lookup: CDR1 SGHTA, CDR2 FQGNSA. The CDR3 is 14 amino acids. The germline V and J ends were trimmed by 5 bases and 5 bases, with 10 bases remaining between them.

The CDR3 region is CASSVGLAGVSYEQYF. CDR3 nucleotide sequence: TGTGCCAGCAGTGTTGGATTAGCGGGAGTATCCTACGAGCAGTACTTC. This chain connects TRBV2 to TRBJ2-7; TRBD2 aligns across 9 bases. V gave up 4 bases and J gave up 1 base; unmatched junction bases: 8. The CDR3 is 16 amino acids. Germline CDR1 SNHLY, CDR2 FYNNEI. Full variable domain (missing parts from reference TRBV2 and TRBJ2-7): EPEVTQTPSHQVTQMGQEVILRCVPISNHLYFYWYRQILGQKVEFLVSFYNNEISEKSEIFDDQFSVERPDGSNFTLKIRSTKLEDSAMYFCASSVGLAGVSYEQYFGPGTRLTVT.

CDR3 sequence (DNA): TGTGCCAGCAGTTCAGGGGGGTTGTCCTACGAGCAGTACTTC. This encodes CASSSGGLSYEQYF. This chain connects TRBV28 to TRBJ2-7; a possible D gene is TRBD1 (7 bases). Germline values: CDR1 MDHEN, CDR2 SYDVKM. The germline V and J ends were trimmed by 4 bases and 1 base, with 11 bases remaining between them. This CDR3 spans 14 amino acids.

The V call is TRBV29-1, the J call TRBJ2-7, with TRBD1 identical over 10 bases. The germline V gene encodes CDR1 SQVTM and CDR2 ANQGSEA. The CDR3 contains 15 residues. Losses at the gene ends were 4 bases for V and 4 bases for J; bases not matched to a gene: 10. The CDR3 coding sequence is TGCAGCGTTGGATCTCCGGGACAGGGGCCTTACGAGCAGTACTTC. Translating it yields CSVGSPGQGPYEQYF.

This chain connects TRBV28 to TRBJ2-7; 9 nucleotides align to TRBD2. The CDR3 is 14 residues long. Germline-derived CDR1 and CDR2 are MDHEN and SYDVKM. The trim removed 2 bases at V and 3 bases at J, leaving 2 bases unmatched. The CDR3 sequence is CASSLRLADYEQYF. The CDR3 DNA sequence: TGTGCCAGCAGTTTAAGACTAGCGGACTACGAGCAGTACTTC.

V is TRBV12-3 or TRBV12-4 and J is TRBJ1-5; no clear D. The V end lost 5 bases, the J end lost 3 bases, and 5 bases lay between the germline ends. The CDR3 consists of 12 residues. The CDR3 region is CASSPINQPQHF. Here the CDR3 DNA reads TGTGCCAGCAGTCCCATCAATCAGCCCCAGCATTTT.

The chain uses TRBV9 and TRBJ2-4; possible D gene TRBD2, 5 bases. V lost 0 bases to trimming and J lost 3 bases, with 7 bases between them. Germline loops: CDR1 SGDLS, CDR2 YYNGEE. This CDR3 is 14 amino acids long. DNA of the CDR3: TGTGCCAGCAGCGTAGGTGGAGGCAAAAACATTCAGTACTTC. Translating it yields CASSVGGGKNIQYF.